Detailed here is one T cell receptor beta chain. The CDR3 loop spans 13 amino acids. Germline V CDR1 and CDR2: GTSNPN, SVGIG (reference sequence). Trimming removed 1 base from V and 4 bases from J, with 10 bases in between. The sample belongs to a study of technical replicates of blood from four donors. TCRdb's copy holds only in-frame clones and misses some; the assay was immunoSEQ multiplex PCR. The sample includes tens of thousands of clones, about 95% of them seen just once. This chain joins TRBV30 and TRBJ1-2; no clear D. The receptor's source is a human donor in good health. The sample was T cells isolated from PBMCs. The DNA for the CDR3 is TGTGCCTGGAGTGCGGCCGCGGTCTATGGCTACACCTTC. This encodes CAWSAAAVYGYTF.